This is a list of T cell receptor beta chains from one sample in a study of high-grade serous ovarian cancer treatment subgroups. TCRdb's copy holds only in-frame clones and misses some; the assay was immunoSEQ multiplex PCR. This table has 7,500 or so clones, roughly 79% appearing once. Sequencing was carried out using tumor tissue. The receptors stem from a human donor with high-grade serous ovarian cancer. Both conserved end residues are part of each CDR3. Rows may omit the clone size; those that give it use once, few, many or a size class.

abundance: .; v_gene: TRBV10-2; CDR3aa: CASGGRSPYEQYF
abundance: .; v_gene: TRBV11-2; CDR3aa: CASSPSVAGGQKTQYF
abundance: .; v_gene: TRBV13; CDR3aa: CASSLDRAGELFF
abundance: .; v_gene: TRBV5-6; CDR3aa: CASSIRTPSGANVLTF
abundance: .; v_gene: TRBV7-6; CDR3aa: CASSLVLGSLVQETQYF
abundance: few; v_gene: TRBV6-1; CDR3aa: CASSETSGRFYNEQFF
abundance: .; v_gene: TRBV25-1; CDR3aa: CASSERRGGRADGELFF
abundance: once; v_gene: TRBV7-9; CDR3aa: CASSLGFGRVNEQFF
abundance: .; v_gene: TRBV7-8; CDR3aa: CASSLVLAVSGGELFF
abundance: .; v_gene: TRBV28; CDR3aa: CASSFGGENEQFF
abundance: .; v_gene: TRBV5-4; CDR3aa: CASSSAPPYEQYF
abundance: .; v_gene: TRBV19; CDR3aa: CASSPLTGVYGYTF
abundance: .; v_gene: TRBV20-1; CDR3aa: CSARWGGGYTF
abundance: .; v_gene: TRBV10-3; CDR3aa: CAISDWGQNTDTQYF
abundance: .; v_gene: TRBV5-4; CDR3aa: CASSQGQEGSDTQYF
abundance: .; v_gene: TRBV11-2; CDR3aa: CASSLRGETQYF
abundance: .; v_gene: TRBV6-5; CDR3aa: CASSYSPGAYGYTF
abundance: .; v_gene: TRBV19; CDR3aa: CASSILEASYNEQFF
abundance: .; v_gene: TRBV5-8; CDR3aa: CASSRGTVNTGELFF
abundance: .; v_gene: TRBV4-1; CDR3aa: CASSQDPLAGGSEQYF
abundance: few; v_gene: TRBV10-3; CDR3aa: CAINPGQVNYGYTF
abundance: .; v_gene: TRBV5-1; CDR3aa: CASSFDQFNTEAFF
abundance: medium-sized; v_gene: TRBV28; CDR3aa: CASSLGGFLAFF
abundance: once; v_gene: TRBV19; CDR3aa: CASSIAPQNQPQHF
abundance: .; v_gene: TRBV29-1; CDR3aa: CSAPGGAGTNEQFF
abundance: .; v_gene: TRBV10-2; CDR3aa: CASSLGGQGLGGYTF
abundance: .; v_gene: TRBV7-3; CDR3aa: CASSLTQGKEKLFF
abundance: .; v_gene: TRBV6-6; CDR3aa: CASQLAGVYEQYF
abundance: .; v_gene: TRBV2; CDR3aa: CASSGRSSPYEQYF